What follows is one T cell receptor (beta chain) and its context. Its antigen is not yet known. No base quality values were provided; no much bigger clone lies one nucleotide off. Taken from cysteine to phenylalanine, the CDR3 has 14 residues. Kept here is only the CDR3 DNA, which spans 42 bases and is read in frame from base 1. Trimming leaves V shorter by 5 bases and J shorter by 2 bases, with the junction holding 4 bases beyond the gene matches. Preparation of the library involved PCR. Instrument used: Illumina HiSeq 4000. High-throughput sequencing was used to profile the TCR beta-chain CDR3 region of each patient. In the authors' own workflow: Drawing on CDR3 differences between clinicopathological groups, the researchers built a classifier meant to tell apart patients with distant-metastatic papillary thyroid cancer. The Shannon index was used to measure repertoire diversity, and the Morisita-Horn index was used to measure how similar tumor and blood repertoires were. TCRdb redid the processing of the public reads, applying fastp at Q25 and MiXCR, and retained in-frame beta chains. The authors' filters were not applied to this entry. Across this sample there are around 19,000 clones, with roughly 24% seen only once. The top ten constitute 6.4% of the sample.

The data are from a study of metastatic and nonmetastatic thyroid tumors (dated by TCRdb to 2019 to 2021). Looking at the study overall: The researchers compared repertoires between peripheral blood samples and tumor or nodule tissue samples from patients with malignant or benign thyroid disease.

No treatment had been received by any patient before thyroid surgery. Patient clinical samples collected from the early 2010s to the late 2010s were retrospectively analysed using T-cell receptor beta sequencing. General study outcomes and caveats: TCR beta diversity was reported as significantly higher in malignant tumors than in benign nodules, in both blood and tumor samples.

The clonotype was recovered from a female donor with papillary thyroid cancer or a benign thyroid nodule (not recorded which). Some clones in this sample may be carry-over from other donors' samples. In this chain, TRBV12-3 or TRBV12-4 is recombined with TRBJ2-7, with 9 middle bases fitting TRBD1. The sample comprised tumor tissue. The nucleotides are TGTGCCAGCAGTGGGACAGGGCTTCCCTACGAGCAGTACTTC. It translates to CASSGTGLPYEQYF.